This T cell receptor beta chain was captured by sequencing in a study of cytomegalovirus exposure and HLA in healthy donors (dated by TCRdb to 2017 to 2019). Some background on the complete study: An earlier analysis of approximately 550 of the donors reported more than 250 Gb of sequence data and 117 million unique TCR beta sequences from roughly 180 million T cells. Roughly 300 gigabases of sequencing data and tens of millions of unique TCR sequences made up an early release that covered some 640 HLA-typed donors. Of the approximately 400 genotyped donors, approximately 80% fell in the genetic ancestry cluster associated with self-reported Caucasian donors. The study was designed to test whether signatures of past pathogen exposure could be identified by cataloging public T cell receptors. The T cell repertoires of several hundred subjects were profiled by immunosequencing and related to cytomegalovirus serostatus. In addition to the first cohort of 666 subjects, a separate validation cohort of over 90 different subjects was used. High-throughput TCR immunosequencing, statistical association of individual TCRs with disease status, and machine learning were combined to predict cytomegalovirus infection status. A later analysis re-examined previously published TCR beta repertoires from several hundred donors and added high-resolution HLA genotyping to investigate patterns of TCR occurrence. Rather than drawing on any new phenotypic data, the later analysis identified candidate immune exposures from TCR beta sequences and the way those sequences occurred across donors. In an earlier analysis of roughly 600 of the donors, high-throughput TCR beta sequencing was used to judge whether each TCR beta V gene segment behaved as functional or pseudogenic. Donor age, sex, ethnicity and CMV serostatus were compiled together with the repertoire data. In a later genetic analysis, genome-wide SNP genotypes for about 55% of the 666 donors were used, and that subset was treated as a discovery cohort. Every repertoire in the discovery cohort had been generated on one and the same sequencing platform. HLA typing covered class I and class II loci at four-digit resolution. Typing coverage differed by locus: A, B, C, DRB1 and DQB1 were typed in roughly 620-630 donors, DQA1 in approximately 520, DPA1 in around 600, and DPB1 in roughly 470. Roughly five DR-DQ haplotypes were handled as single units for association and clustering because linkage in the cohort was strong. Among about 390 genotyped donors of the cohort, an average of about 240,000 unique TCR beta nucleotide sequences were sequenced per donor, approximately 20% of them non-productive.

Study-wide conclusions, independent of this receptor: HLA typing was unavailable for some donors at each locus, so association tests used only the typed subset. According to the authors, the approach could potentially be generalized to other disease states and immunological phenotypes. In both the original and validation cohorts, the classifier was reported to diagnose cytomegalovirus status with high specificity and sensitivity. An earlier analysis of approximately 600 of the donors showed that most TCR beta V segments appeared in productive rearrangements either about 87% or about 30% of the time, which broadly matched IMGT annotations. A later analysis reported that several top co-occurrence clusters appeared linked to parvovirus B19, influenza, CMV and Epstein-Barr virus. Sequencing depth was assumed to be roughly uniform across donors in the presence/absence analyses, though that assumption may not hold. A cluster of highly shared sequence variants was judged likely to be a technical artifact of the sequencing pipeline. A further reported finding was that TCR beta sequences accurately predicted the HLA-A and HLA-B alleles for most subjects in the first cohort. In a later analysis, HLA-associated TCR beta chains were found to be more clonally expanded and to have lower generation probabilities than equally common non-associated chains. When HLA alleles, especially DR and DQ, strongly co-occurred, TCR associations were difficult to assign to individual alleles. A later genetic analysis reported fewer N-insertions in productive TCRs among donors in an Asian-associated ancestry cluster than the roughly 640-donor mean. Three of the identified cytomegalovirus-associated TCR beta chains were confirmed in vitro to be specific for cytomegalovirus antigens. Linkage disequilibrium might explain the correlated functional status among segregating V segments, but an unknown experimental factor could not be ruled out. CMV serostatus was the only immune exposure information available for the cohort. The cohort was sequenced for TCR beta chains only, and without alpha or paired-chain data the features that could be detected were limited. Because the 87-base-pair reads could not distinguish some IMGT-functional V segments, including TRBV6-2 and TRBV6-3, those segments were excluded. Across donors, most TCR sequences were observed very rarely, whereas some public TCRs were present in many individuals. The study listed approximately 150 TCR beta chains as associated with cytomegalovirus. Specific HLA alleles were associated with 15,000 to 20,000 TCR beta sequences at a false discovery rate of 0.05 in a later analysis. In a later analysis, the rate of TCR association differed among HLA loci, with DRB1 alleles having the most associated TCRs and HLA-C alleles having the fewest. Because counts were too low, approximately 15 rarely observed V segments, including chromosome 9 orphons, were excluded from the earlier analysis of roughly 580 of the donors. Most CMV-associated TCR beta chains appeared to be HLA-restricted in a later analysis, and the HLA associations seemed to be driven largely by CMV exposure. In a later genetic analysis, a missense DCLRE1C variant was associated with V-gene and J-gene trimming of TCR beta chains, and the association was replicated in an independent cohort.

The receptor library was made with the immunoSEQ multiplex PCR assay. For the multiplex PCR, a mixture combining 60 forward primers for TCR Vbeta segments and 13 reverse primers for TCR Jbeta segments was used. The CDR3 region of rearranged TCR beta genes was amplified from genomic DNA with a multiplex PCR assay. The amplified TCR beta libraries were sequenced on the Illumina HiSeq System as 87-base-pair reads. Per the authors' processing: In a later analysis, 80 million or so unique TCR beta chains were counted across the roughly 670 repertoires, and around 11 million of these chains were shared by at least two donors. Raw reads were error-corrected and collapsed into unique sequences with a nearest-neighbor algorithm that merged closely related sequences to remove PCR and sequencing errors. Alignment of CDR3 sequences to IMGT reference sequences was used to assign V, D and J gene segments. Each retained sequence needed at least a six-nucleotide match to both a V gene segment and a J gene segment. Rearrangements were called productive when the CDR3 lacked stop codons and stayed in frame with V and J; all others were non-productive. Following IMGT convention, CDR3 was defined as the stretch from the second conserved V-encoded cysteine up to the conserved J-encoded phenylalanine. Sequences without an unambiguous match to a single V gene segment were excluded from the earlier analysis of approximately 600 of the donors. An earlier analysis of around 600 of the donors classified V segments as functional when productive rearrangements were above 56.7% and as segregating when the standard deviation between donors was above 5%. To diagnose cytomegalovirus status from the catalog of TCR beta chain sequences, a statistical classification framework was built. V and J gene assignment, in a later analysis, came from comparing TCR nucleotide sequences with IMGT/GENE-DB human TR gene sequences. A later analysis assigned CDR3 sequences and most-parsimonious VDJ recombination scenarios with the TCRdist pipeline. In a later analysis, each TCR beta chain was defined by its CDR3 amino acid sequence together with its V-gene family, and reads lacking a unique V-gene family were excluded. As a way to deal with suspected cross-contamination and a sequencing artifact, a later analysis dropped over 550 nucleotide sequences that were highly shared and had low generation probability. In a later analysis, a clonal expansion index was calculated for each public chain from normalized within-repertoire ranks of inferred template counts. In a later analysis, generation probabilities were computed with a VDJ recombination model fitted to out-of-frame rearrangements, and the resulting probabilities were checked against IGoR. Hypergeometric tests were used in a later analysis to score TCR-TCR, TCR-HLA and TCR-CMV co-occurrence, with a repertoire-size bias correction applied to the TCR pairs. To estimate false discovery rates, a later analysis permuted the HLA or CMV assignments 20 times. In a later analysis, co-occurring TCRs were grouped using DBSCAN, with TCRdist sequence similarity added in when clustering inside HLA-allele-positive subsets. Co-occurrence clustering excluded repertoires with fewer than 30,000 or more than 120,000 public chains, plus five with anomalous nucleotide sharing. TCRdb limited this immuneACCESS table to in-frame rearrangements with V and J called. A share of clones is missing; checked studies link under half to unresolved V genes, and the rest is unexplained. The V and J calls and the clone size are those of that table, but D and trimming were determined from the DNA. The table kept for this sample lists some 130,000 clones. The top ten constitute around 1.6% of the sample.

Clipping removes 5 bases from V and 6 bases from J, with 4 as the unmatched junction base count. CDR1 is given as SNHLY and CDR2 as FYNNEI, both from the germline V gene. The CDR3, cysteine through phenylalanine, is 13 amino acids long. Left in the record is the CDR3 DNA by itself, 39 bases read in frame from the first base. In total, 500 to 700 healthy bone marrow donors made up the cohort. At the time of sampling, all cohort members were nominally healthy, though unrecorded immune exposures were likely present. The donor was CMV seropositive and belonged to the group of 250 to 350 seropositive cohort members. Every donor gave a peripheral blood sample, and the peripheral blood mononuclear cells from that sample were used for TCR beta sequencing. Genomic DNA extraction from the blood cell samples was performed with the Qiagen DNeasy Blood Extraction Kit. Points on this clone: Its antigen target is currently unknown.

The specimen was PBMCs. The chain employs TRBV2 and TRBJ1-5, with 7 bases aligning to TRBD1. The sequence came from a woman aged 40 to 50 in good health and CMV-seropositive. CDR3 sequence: CASSPTGFQPQHF. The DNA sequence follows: TGTGCCAGCAGTCCGACAGGGTTTCAGCCCCAGCATTTT. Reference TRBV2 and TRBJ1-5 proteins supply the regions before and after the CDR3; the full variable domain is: EPEVTQTPSHQVTQMGQEVILRCVPISNHLYFYWYRQILGQKVEFLVSFYNNEISEKSEIFDDQFSVERPDGSNFTLKIRSTKLEDSAMYFCASSPTGFQPQHFGDGTRLSIL.